This T cell receptor (beta chain) is from a study of T cells in tuberculosis. The CDR3 spans 15 residues. Germline V gene data show CDR1 as MNHEY and CDR2 as SMNVEV (reference sequence). Trimming took off 3 bases at V and 2 bases at J, with 8 bases between the two ends. Thawed, overnight-rested PBMC were stained with GMM-loaded CD1B tetramer, viability dye and anti-CD3, then sorted. CD1B tetramers were loaded with Rhodococcus equi-derived C32 glucose monomycolate. Profiling relied on immunoSEQ multiplex PCR, and the TCRdb table lists in-frame clones only, not all of them. The data contain 88,000 or so clones, about nine tenths of them seen just once; the ten biggest clones take up under 2.5%.

The clonotype originates from an adult woman with latent tuberculosis. The genes are TRBV27 and TRBJ1-6; D remains unclear. The material sequenced was CD1b-GMM tetramer-negative cells sorted from PBMCs. The CDR3 DNA reads as TGTGCCAGCAGTTTTGGGGAGGCCTATAATTCACCCCTCCACTTT. Translating gives CASSFGEAYNSPLHF.